A selection of T cell receptor beta chains follows, all from one sample in a study of T cells in Graves' hyperthyroidism and ophthalmopathy. TCRdb re-called the multiplex PCR reads through MiXCR, storing one row per CDR3 protein. This sample has hundreds of thousands of distinct CDR3 sequences; around 21% occur once, and the top ten carry about 34%. The sequencing input was blood. Source of these receptors: a man in his thirties or forties with Graves' ophthalmopathy. The CDR3 runs from the conserved cysteine through the conserved F or W. D genes are given only for firm matches. The size field is filled for only some rows; it gives once, few, many or a size class.

j_gene	v_gene	d_gene	abundance	CDR3nt	CDR3aa
TRBJ2-2	TRBV9	-	-	TGTGCCAGCAGCGCTGCCGGGGAGCTGTTTTTT	CASSAAGELFF
TRBJ2-1	TRBV20-1	TRBD2	many	TGCAGTGCTAGAGGGGCAAACAGGGCCGGGACTAGCGGGAGGGCGAGCTCCTACAATGAGCAGTTCTTC	CSARGANRAGTSGRASSYNEQFF
TRBJ2-7	TRBV9	-	-	TGTGCCAGCAGCGTAGATGGGGATAGCTCCTACGAGCAGTACTTC	CASSVDGDSSYEQYF
TRBJ2-7	TRBV5-5	TRBD1	-	TGTGCCAGCAGCTTGCAGGGACAGAACTACGAGCAGTACTTC	CASSLQGQNYEQYF
TRBJ2-1	TRBV30	-	many	TGTGCCTGGAGTGTAGAGGGGGGCCAACAGTTCTTC	CAWSVEGGQQFF
TRBJ2-2	TRBV7-9	TRBD1	-	TGTGCCAGCGGCGCGGACAGGGCCGGGGAGCTGTTTTTT	CASGADRAGELFF
TRBJ2-7	TRBV3-1	-	few	TGTGCCAGCAGCCCCGGGTGGGGATACGAGCAGTACTTC	CASSPGWGYEQYF
TRBJ1-1	TRBV12-3/TRBV12-4	-	-	TGTGCCAGCAGCCCCTCGCCCCGATCTGCTTTCTTT	CASSPSPRSAFF
TRBJ2-1	TRBV2	TRBD2	few	TGTGCCAGCAGTGAATCGACGGGAGGGCTGGGTGAGCAGTTCTTC	CASSESTGGLGEQFF
TRBJ2-7	TRBV6-2/TRBV6-3	-	many	TGTGCCAGCTCCCCTGGGGGGTCCGAGACCTACGAGCAGTACTTC	CASSPGGSETYEQYF
TRBJ2-1	TRBV28	-	once	TGTGCCAGCACCTACCAGGGGACTTCCCACTACAAGGAGCAGTTCTTC	CASTYQGTSHYKEQFF
TRBJ1-5	TRBV28	-	many	TGTGCCACCAGCGTTTGGGGGCAGGGTCAGCCCCAGCATTTT	CATSVWGQGQPQHF
TRBJ2-5	TRBV24-1	-	-	TGTGCCACCGGTTTGGGCAGGGCGCAAGAGACCCAGTACTTC	CATGLGRAQETQYF
TRBJ2-2	TRBV2	TRBD1	-	TGTGCCAGCGGTCTCCGGGGACAGCTTTCGAACACCGGGGAGCTGTTTTTT	CASGLRGQLSNTGELFF
TRBJ2-3	TRBV5-5	-	-	TGTGCCAGCAGCTCAAGAGGACCAGCAACAGATACGCAGTATTTT	CASSSRGPATDTQYF
TRBJ2-1	TRBV9	TRBD2	-	TGTGCCAGCAGCGTAGTAACGGGGGGCAATGAGCAGTTCTTC	CASSVVTGGNEQFF
TRBJ1-2	TRBV7-9	-	many	TGTGCCAGCAGCTGGGACGGCGGCTATGGCTACACCTTC	CASSWDGGYGYTF
TRBJ2-7	TRBV6-1	TRBD2	-	TGTGCCAGCAGTTATGCGGGAGCTAACTACGAGCAGTACTTC	CASSYAGANYEQYF
TRBJ2-3	TRBV20-1	TRBD2	-	TGCAGTGCGCCTCCTAGCGGGAGGACAGATACGCAGTATTTT	CSAPPSGRTDTQYF
TRBJ1-2	TRBV7-9	-	few	TGTGCCAGCAGCTTAGCGCCGAGGGCTGGGGCTTATGGCTACACCTTC	CASSLAPRAGAYGYTF
TRBJ2-5	TRBV20-1	TRBD1	few	TGCAGTGCTAGAGTCCGAGCAGGGGGCATTCGAGAGACCCAGTACTTC	CSARVRAGGIRETQYF
TRBJ2-7	TRBV12-3/TRBV12-4	TRBD1	many	TGTGCCAGCAGTCCGCGACAGGGTGGCTCCTACGAGCAGTACTTC	CASSPRQGGSYEQYF
TRBJ2-7	TRBV5-4	TRBD1	few	TGTGCCAGCAGTCGATCGACAGGGGGCGCATTCGGAGAGCAGTACTTC	CASSRSTGGAFGEQYF
TRBJ1-2	TRBV6-1	-	many	TGTGCCAGCAGTGAAGTCAGGAACTATGGCTACACCTTC	CASSEVRNYGYTF
TRBJ2-2	TRBV20-1	TRBD2	few	TGCAGTGCCCGGGAGGGGGCCGGGGAGCTGTTTTTT	CSAREGAGELFF
TRBJ1-6	TRBV5-4	-	few	TGTGCCAGCAGCTTGGGGGGGGTACCCCTCCACTTT	CASSLGGVPLHF
TRBJ2-3	TRBV5-5	-	few	TGTGCCAGCAGCGCCTCACGCACCGGGAACAGGGAGGCAGATACGCAGTATTTT	CASSASRTGNREADTQYF
TRBJ1-1	TRBV18	-	many	TGTGCCAGCTCCTCGGGCAGCAGTGAAGCTTTCTTT	CASSSGSSEAFF
TRBJ2-3	TRBV4-1	-	few	TGCGCCAGCAGCCACGACAGACCTAGCACAGATACGCAGTATTTT	CASSHDRPSTDTQYF
TRBJ1-1	TRBV12-3/TRBV12-4	-	many	TGTGCCAGTCGCACGGGACTGAAAACGTCTGAAGCTTTCTTT	CASRTGLKTSEAFF
TRBJ2-7	TRBV28	TRBD1	many	TGTGCCAGCAGTTTAGAAGATGCCGGGACAGGGACCCACTACGAGCAGTACTTC	CASSLEDAGTGTHYEQYF
TRBJ2-7	TRBV20-1	TRBD1	-	TGCAGTGCGAGAACTTCCGGGACAGGCGGGCGGGAGCAGTACTTC	CSARTSGTGGREQYF
TRBJ1-5	TRBV30	TRBD1	-	TGTGCCTGGAGTAGACAGGGGGCCCTACCCCAGCATTTT	CAWSRQGALPQHF
TRBJ2-2	TRBV9	-	-	TGTGCCAGCAGCGTACGAGTCTCGGACCTTTCGACCGGGGAGCTGTTTTTT	CASSVRVSDLSTGELFF
TRBJ2-1	TRBV5-1	TRBD1	-	TGCGCCAGCAGCTCCCGGGACAGGAGCCACTACAATGAGCAGTTCTTC	CASSSRDRSHYNEQFF
TRBJ1-5	TRBV10-3	-	few	TGTGCCATCAGTCGACAGGACCGGGATCAGCCCCAGCATTTT	CAISRQDRDQPQHF
TRBJ2-7	TRBV5-6	TRBD2	few	TGTGCCAGCAGCTCATGGCGGACTAGCGGGAGTTACGAGCAGTACTTC	CASSSWRTSGSYEQYF
TRBJ1-2	TRBV6-1	-	-	TGTGCCAGCCCACCCAGACAGATCGGAGGCTACACCTTC	CASPPRQIGGYTF